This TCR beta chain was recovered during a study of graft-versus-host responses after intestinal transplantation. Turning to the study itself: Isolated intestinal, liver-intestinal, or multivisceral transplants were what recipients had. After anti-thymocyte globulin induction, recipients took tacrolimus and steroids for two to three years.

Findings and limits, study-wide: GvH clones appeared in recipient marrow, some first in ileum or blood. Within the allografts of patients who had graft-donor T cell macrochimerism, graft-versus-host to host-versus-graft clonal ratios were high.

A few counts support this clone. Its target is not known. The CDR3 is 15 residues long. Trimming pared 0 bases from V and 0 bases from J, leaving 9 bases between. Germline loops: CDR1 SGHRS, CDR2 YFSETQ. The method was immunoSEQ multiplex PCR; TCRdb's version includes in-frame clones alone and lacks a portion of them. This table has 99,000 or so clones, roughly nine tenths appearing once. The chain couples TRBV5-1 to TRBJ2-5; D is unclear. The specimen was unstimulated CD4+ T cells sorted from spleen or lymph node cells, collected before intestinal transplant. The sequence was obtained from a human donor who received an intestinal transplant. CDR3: CASSLAPAYQETQYF. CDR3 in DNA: TGCGCCAGCAGCTTGGCGCCCGCGTACCAAGAGACCCAGTACTTC.